Below are 25 T cell receptor beta chains sequenced from a single sample in a study of pediatric ulcerative colitis. Sequenced by immunoSEQ multiplex PCR; TCRdb stores in-frame clones only, minus some. Among 64,000 or so clones listed, 77% were seen once. The specimen sequenced was blood. These receptors originate from a boy aged 5-17 years with moderate ulcerative colitis.

This chain uses TRBV6-4 with TRBJ1-2; no clear D gene. CDR3 length equals 13 residues. Germline CDR1 reads MRHNA; CDR2 reads SNTAGT. V lost 6 bases and J lost 7, with 15 bases in between. The CDR3: CASSPTWGFGYTF. Written as DNA, the CDR3 is TGTGCCAGCAGCCCAACATGGGGTTTTGGCTACACCTTC.

The rearrangement links TRBV19 to TRBJ2-3, with TRBD2 matching over 8 bases. This CDR3 region has 16 residues. V shed 0 bases, J shed 2 bases, and the junction held 4 bases outside the gene matches. Germline lookup yields CDR1 LNHDA and CDR2 SQIVND (reference sequence). This CDR3 reads CASSIDPSGFTDTQYF. Written as DNA, the CDR3 is TGTGCCAGTAGTATAGACCCTAGCGGGTTCACAGATACGCAGTATTTT.

The chain couples TRBV29-1 to TRBJ1-2; 10 nucleotides agree with TRBD1. CDR1 is SQVTM and CDR2 is ANQGSEA in the germline V gene. This CDR3 contains 14 residues. V dropped 4 bases and J dropped 2; count of bases not matched to a gene: 4. In DNA, the CDR3 is TGCAGCGTTGCCACGGGACAGGGGAACTATGGCTACACCTTC. Amino acids: CSVATGQGNYGYTF.

This clone occurred once. The V and J genes are TRBV7-6 and TRBJ2-3; perhaps TRBD1 as D (6 bases). Germline loops: CDR1 SGHVS, CDR2 FNYEAQ. The CDR3 has 13 residues. Trimming pared 4 bases from V and 4 bases from J, leaving 9 bases between. The CDR3 nucleotides read TGTGCCAGCAGCTCGGACAGTCCAGATACGCAGTATTTT. Protein: CASSSDSPDTQYF.

V is TRBV19 and J is TRBJ1-1, with 11 bases fitting TRBD1. The CDR3 has 17 residues. V was clipped by 3 bases and J by 5 bases; unmatched bases: 11. Germline values: CDR1 LNHDA, CDR2 SQIVND (reference sequence). The CDR3 is CASSIGGQGGRSTEAFF. The CDR3 bases are TGTGCCAGTAGTATTGGGGGACAGGGGGGAAGGAGTACTGAAGCTTTCTTT.

The chain joins TRBV20-1 to TRBJ2-7; unclear D gene. The length of the CDR3 is 10 residues. Germline CDR1 DFQATT, CDR2 SNEGSKA (reference sequence). V lost 1 base and J 6 bases, leaving 4 bases between the germline ends. The CDR3 is CSARGVEQYF. CDR3 bases: TGCAGTGCTAGAGGGGTCGAGCAGTACTTC.

The V and J genes are TRBV6-5 and TRBJ2-5; 9 positions match TRBD2. The V gene end was trimmed by 0 bases and the J gene end by 2 bases; junction bases not matched to a gene: 4. Germline CDR1 reads MNHEY; CDR2 reads SVGAGI. The CDR3 contains 16 residues. The CDR3 region is CASSYSSGGFQETQYF. The CDR3 DNA sequence: TGTGCCAGCAGTTACTCCAGCGGGGGGTTTCAAGAGACCCAGTACTTC.

The rearrangement uses TRBV9 and TRBJ2-7; the D is unclear. The ends were cut back, 1 base at V and 0 bases at J, with 11 bases in the middle. The CDR3 has 15 residues. Germline V gene data show CDR1 as SGDLS and CDR2 as YYNGEE. The CDR3 DNA reads TGTGCCAGCAGCGTACAGGCCCTGAGCTCCTACGAGCAGTACTTC. Amino acids: CASSVQALSSYEQYF.

Remarks on this clone: The junction shows a germline mismatch at one end, possibly a read error. The chain is built from TRBV5-6 and TRBJ2-2, with a weak D call TRBD1 (6 bases). Germline CDR1 is SGHDT and CDR2 is YYEEEE. The length of the CDR3 is 19 residues. The CDR3 region has the DNA TGTGCCGGCAGCTCCGGGATAACGCGGACAGCCTCGAACACCGGGGAGCTGTTTTTT. The encoded protein is CAGSSGITRTASNTGELFF.

This clone showed up just a few times. The genes are TRBV6-1 and TRBJ2-7; TRBD2 agrees at 12 bases. Looked up from germline, CDR1 is MNHNS and CDR2 is SASEGT. The V gene end was trimmed by 4 bases and the J gene end by 6 bases; junction bases not matched to a gene: 7. The CDR3 is made up of 15 amino acids. The CDR3 reads CASSVTSGSSTEQYF. CDR3 in DNA: TGTGCCAGCAGTGTGACTAGCGGGAGTTCGACCGAGCAGTACTTC.

The V gene is TRBV2, the J gene TRBJ2-1; D is perhaps TRBD2 (6 bases). The V gene lost 6 bases and the J gene lost 9 bases, with 12 bases spanning the gap. The CDR3 is made up of 12 amino acids. Germline CDR1 reads SNHLY; CDR2 reads FYNNEI. In DNA form, the CDR3 reads TGTGCCAGCAGGAAAAACGGGGGTGAGCAGTTCTTC. As protein: CASRKNGGEQFF.

The gene calls are TRBV7-3 and TRBJ1-2; no clear D. In germline, CDR1 is SGHTA, CDR2 FQGTGA. There are 16 residues in the CDR3. V was shortened by 1 base and J by 4 bases, with 16 bases between the two germline ends. The CDR3 bases are TGTGCCAGCAGCTTAAACGACGAGCGGAGACTCTATGGCTACACCTTC. Translated: CASSLNDERRLYGYTF.

The chain combines TRBV18 with TRBJ1-3, with D hard to call. The V end was cut by 5 bases, the J end by 0 bases, with 5 bases between. Germline values: CDR1 KGHSH, CDR2 LQKENI. The CDR3 contains 13 residues. The DNA for the CDR3 is TGTGCCAGCTCAGAACTCTCTGGAAACACCATATATTTT. It specifies CASSELSGNTIYF.

Only a few counts were recorded for this clone. The gene calls are TRBV29-1 and TRBJ1-4, with D hard to call. Germline V gene data show CDR1 as SQVTM and CDR2 as ANQGSEA. Trimming removed 5 bases at V and 5 bases at J, with 9 bases between. The CDR3 runs to 12 residues. CDR3 loop: CSVREGNEKLFF. The CDR3 DNA reads TGCAGCGTTCGCGAGGGCAATGAAAAACTGTTTTTT.

The chain joins TRBV2 to TRBJ2-5, with 8 bases aligning to TRBD1. The junction had 8 bases not matched to a gene; V was cut back by 7 bases and J by 1 base. There are 15 residues in the CDR3. CDR1 and CDR2 from the germline V gene are SNHLY and FYNNEI. In DNA, the CDR3 is TGTGCCAGCAAAGCCCCGACAGGGGCCCAAGAGACCCAGTACTTC. This gives the protein CASKAPTGAQETQYF.

There are a few counts of this clone. The chain joins TRBV2 to TRBJ2-2; D is ambiguous. Trimming cost V 6 bases and J 1 base, with 9 bases left between them. CDR3 length: 14 amino acids. The germline gives CDR1 SNHLY, CDR2 FYNNEI. The CDR3 loop is CASRSSRNTGELFF. In DNA form, the CDR3 reads TGTGCCAGCAGAAGTTCACGGAACACCGGGGAGCTGTTTTTT.

CDR3 sequence (DNA): TGTGCCACCAGCAGCGCAGGGGGAAGTACGGCGAACACCGGGGAGCTGTTTTTT. Amino acids: CATSSAGGSTANTGELFF. V and J are TRBV15 and TRBJ2-2; 7 bases agree with TRBD1. The V segment lost 3 bases and the J segment 0 bases; nucleotides outside the gene matches: 10. The CDR3 runs 18 residues. Germline CDR1 and CDR2: LNHNV and YYDKDF (reference sequence). Complete variable domain (other parts from reference TRBV15 and TRBJ2-2): DAMVIQNPRYQVTQFGKPVTLSCSQTLNHNVMYWYQQKSSQAPKLLFHYYDKDFNNEADTPDNFQSRRPNTSFCFLDIRSPGLGDTAMYLCATSSAGGSTANTGELFFGEGSRLTVL.

This chain uses TRBV27 with TRBJ2-1, with TRBD2 matching over 7 bases. With V trimmed by 5 bases and J by 7 bases, 11 bases remained unmatched. CDR3 length: 15 amino acids. Germline V gene lookup returns CDR1 MNHEY and CDR2 SMNVEV (reference sequence). The CDR3 here is CASSPREGHRNEQFF. CDR3 bases: TGTGCCAGCAGTCCTAGGGAGGGTCACCGGAATGAGCAGTTCTTC.

CDR3 coding DNA: TGTGCCAGCAGCATGGGACCTAGCACCGGGGAGCTGTTTTTT. Translated: CASSMGPSTGELFF. The chain combines TRBV9 with TRBJ2-2; D possibly uses TRBD1 or TRBD2 (5 bases each). The CDR3 loop spans 14 amino acids. V was trimmed by 4 bases and J by 4 bases, leaving 11 bases between them. Germline V lookup: CDR1 SGDLS, CDR2 YYNGEE.

This chain's CDR3 is CASSQARGYTYEQYF. DNA of the CDR3: TGCGCCAGCAGCCAAGCCAGGGGGTACACCTACGAGCAGTACTTC. The rearrangement joins TRBV4-1 to TRBJ2-7, with TRBD1 identical over 7 bases. Germline V gene sequence: CDR1 MGHRA, CDR2 YSYEKL. CDR3 length equals 15 residues. Trimming cost V 1 base and J 2 bases; bases outside gene matches: 5.

The chain recombines TRBV2 with TRBJ2-1; the match to TRBD2 covers 12 bases. Per the germline V gene, CDR1 is SNHLY and CDR2 is FYNNEI. The CDR3 runs to 15 residues. J lost 4 bases, V lost 5 bases, and 3 bases had no gene match. CDR3 residues: CASSLTSGGYNEQFF. DNA of the CDR3: TGTGCCAGCAGTTTGACTAGCGGGGGATACAATGAGCAGTTCTTC.

This sequence joins TRBV6-4 and TRBJ1-6, with TRBD1 as a possible D gene (6 bases). Germline V gene data show CDR1 as MRHNA and CDR2 as SNTAGT. This CDR3 has 15 residues. The V and J ends lost 3 bases and 8 bases respectively, with 14 bases between them. Here the CDR3 DNA reads TGTGCCAGCAGTGAAATGGACAGCCGCGATTCACCCCTCCACTTT. Its protein is CASSEMDSRDSPLHF.

This clone was picked up one time. The chain combines TRBV4-2 with TRBJ2-1, with TRBD2 matching over 8 bases. The CDR3 consists of 16 residues. CDR1 LGHNA and CDR2 YNFKEQ come from the germline V gene. V shed 5 bases and J 8 bases; nucleotides not matched to a gene: 14. The CDR3 spells CASSSQRERVFDEQFF. CDR3 nucleotide sequence: TGTGCCAGCAGCTCCCAGCGGGAGCGGGTCTTCGATGAGCAGTTCTTC.

This rearrangement joins TRBV5-6 to TRBJ1-4; weak D call: TRBD1 (5 bases). Looked up from germline, CDR1 is SGHDT and CDR2 is YYEEEE. V lost 0 bases, J lost 5 bases, and 11 bases lay in between. The CDR3 runs 15 residues. CDR3 loop: CASSLVSGLNEKLFF. In DNA, the CDR3 is TGTGCCAGCAGCTTGGTGTCAGGGTTAAATGAAAAACTGTTTTTT. Looking up the rest from reference TRBV5-6 and TRBJ1-4 gives the full variable domain: DAGVTQSPTHLIKTRGQQVTLRCSPKSGHDTVSWYQQALGQGPQFIFQYYEEEERQRGNFPDRFSGHQFPNYSSELNVNALLLGDSALYLCASSLVSGLNEKLFFGSGTQLSVL.

This sequence joins TRBV6-4 and TRBJ2-2, with D maybe TRBD2 (5 bases). This CDR3 region has 14 residues. Trimming left V 4 bases short and J 5 bases short, with 11 bases between. Germline CDR1 reads MRHNA; CDR2 reads SNTAGT. The CDR3 coding sequence is TGTGCCAGCAGTGGCGTGCGAGGGACCGGGGAGCTGTTTTTT. The encoded protein is CASSGVRGTGELFF.